Listed here are 25 T cell receptor beta chains from one sample, sequenced in a study of metastatic and nonmetastatic thyroid tumors. Not a single patient had been given any form of treatment at any point before undergoing thyroid surgery. Using MiXCR, TCRdb re-called clones from the PCR reads. Among about 92,000 clones, just under 15% were seen once, and the ten largest hold about 3.9%. Input material: blood. The source of these receptors is a female donor with papillary thyroid cancer or a benign thyroid nodule (not recorded which). Some clones in this sample may be carry-over from other donors' samples.

In this sample, this clone turned up many times. The chain recombines TRBV4-2 with TRBJ2-1; 8 bases fit TRBD2. The germline V gene encodes CDR1 LGHNA and CDR2 YNFKEQ. The CDR3 loop spans 17 amino acids. With V trimmed by 4 bases and J by 4 bases, 12 bases remained unmatched. DNA of the CDR3: TGTGCCAGCAGCCCCCTGGGGAGCGGGGGCGTTTACAATGAGCAGTTCTTC. Protein sequence: CASSPLGSGGVYNEQFF.

This clone was found many times. The genes are TRBV7-2 and TRBJ1-5, with D unresolved. V was clipped by 1 base and J by 4 bases, with 11 bases between them. Germline CDR1 reads SGHTA; CDR2 reads FQGNSA. The CDR3 consists of 15 residues. CDR3 loop: CASSLGRAQNQPQHF. The DNA of the CDR3 is TGTGCCAGCAGCTTAGGGAGGGCACAAAATCAGCCCCAGCATTTT.

This clone occurred many times. The chain combines TRBV7-3 with TRBJ2-1, with 11 bases lining up with TRBD2. J gave up 5 bases and V 5 bases, and 8 bases lay outside the gene matches. The CDR3 has 16 residues. Per germline, CDR1 SGHTA and CDR2 FQGTGA. The CDR3 DNA reads TGTGCCAGCAGCCCGATAGCGGGGGGGCCCAACAATGAGCAGTTCTTC. This codes for CASSPIAGGPNNEQFF.

This clone was counted between two and nine times. One end of the junction does not line up with germline, which may come from a read error. The chain links TRBV6-1 to TRBJ1-3; a possible D gene is TRBD1 (5 bases). CDR3 length: 15 amino acids. Germline-derived CDR1 and CDR2 are MNHNS and SASEGT. Here the CDR3 DNA reads TGTGCCAGCATTGGGGTGGGGGAGACTGGAAACAACATATACTTT. Amino acid sequence: CASIGVGETGNNIYF.

J is TRBJ2-7 and V is TRBV15; D is undetermined. V lost 0 bases, J lost 3 bases, and 12 bases lay in between. The CDR3 runs 15 residues. Germline V gives CDR1 LNHNV, CDR2 YYDKDF (reference sequence). CDR3 sequence: CATSRDEAGHYEQYF. DNA for the CDR3: TGTGCCACCAGCAGAGATGAGGCAGGCCACTACGAGCAGTACTTC.

This chain uses TRBV12-5 with TRBJ1-1; D is unresolved. The CDR3 is 12 amino acids. Looked up from germline, CDR1 is LGHNT and CDR2 is FRNRAP. V gave up 1 base and J gave up 5 bases, with 5 bases separating them. In DNA form, the CDR3 reads TGTGCTAGTGGTTTGGGTGTGACTGAAGCTTTCTTT. Translating it yields CASGLGVTEAFF.

The table lists this clone with many counts. V gene TRBV6-1 combines with J gene TRBJ2-1, with 9 bases fitting TRBD1. The CDR3 has 14 residues. The V segment lost 4 bases and the J segment 9 bases; nucleotides outside the gene matches: 7. CDR1 MNHNS and CDR2 SASEGT come from the germline V gene. CDR3 DNA: TGTGCCAGCAGTGGGGGACAGGGCTTGGTTGAGCAGTTCTTC. Residues: CASSGGQGLVEQFF.

As concerns this clone: The junction differs from germline at one of its ends, possibly a read error. This rearrangement joins TRBV18 to TRBJ1-1, with 9 positions matching TRBD1. The germline CDR1 and CDR2 sequences are KGHSH and LQKENI. The CDR3 length is 15 residues. For the CDR3, the DNA is TGTGCCAGCTCTCCCGGGACAGGGCTGGCGTCGGAAGCTTCCTTT. Amino acid sequence: CASSPGTGLASEASF.

Turning to this clone: A single base separates this from a much larger clone, so it may be a read error. The chain uses TRBV4-1 and TRBJ2-2; D might be TRBD1 or TRBD2, each matching 5 bases. CDR3 length: 17 amino acids. Germline CDR1 MGHRA, CDR2 YSYEKL. CDR3 amino acids: CSSSQDLGLSGTGELFF. The CDR3, as DNA: TGCTCCAGCAGCCAAGATCTGGGGCTTTCGGGGACCGGGGAGCTGTTTTTT.

This clone was detected once. One base away lies a much larger clone, so this may be a sequencing read error. The CDR3 loop is CASSPPGYLDYNEQFF. The CDR3, as DNA: TGTGCCAGCTCACCACCAGGGTATTTGGATTACAATGAGCAGTTCTTC. V and J are TRBV18 and TRBJ2-1, with D unclear. Germline V gene sequence: CDR1 KGHSH, CDR2 LQKENI. The CDR3 extends over 16 amino acids. With 0 bases removed from V and 4 bases from J, the gap between germline ends came to 13 bases. Full variable domain (rest looked up from reference TRBV18 and TRBJ2-1): NAGVMQNPRHLVRRRGQEARLRCSPMKGHSHVYWYRQLPEEGLKFMVYLQKENIIDESGMPKERFSAEFPKEGPSILRIQQVVRGDSAAYFCASSPPGYLDYNEQFFGPGTRLTVL.

In the case of this clone: Within the sample, other DNA sequences also encode this same CDR3. The V call is TRBV5-1, the J call TRBJ2-7, with D hard to call. The CDR3 runs 15 residues. CDR1 SGHRS and CDR2 YFSETQ come from the germline V gene. Between the trimmed V and J ends, which lost 5 bases and 0 bases, there was a span of 15 bases. The CDR3 protein is CASSLDSPSSYEQYF. The CDR3, as DNA: TGCGCCAGCAGTCTGGATTCCCCAAGCTCCTACGAGCAGTACTTC.

Regarding this clone: With a much larger clone just one base away, this may be a read error. The chain joins TRBV20-1 to TRBJ1-4; TRBD1 might be the D (6 bases). The CDR3 has 13 amino acids. Germline-derived CDR1 and CDR2 are DFQATT and SNEGSKA (reference sequence). Trimming cost V 6 bases and J 13 bases, with 21 bases left between them. This CDR3 reads CSATPQGEQVLFF. In DNA form, the CDR3 reads TGCAGTGCGACTCCACAGGGTGAGCAAGTACTGTTTTTT.

Many counts were recorded for this clone. This chain joins TRBV20-1 and TRBJ2-7; D gene uncertain. Germline assignment: CDR1 DFQATT and CDR2 SNEGSKA (reference sequence). This CDR3 region has 15 residues. V was clipped by 1 base and J by 3 bases, with 16 bases between them. CDR3 amino acids: CSARASLATVYEQYF. DNA of the CDR3: TGCAGTGCTAGAGCCAGCCTGGCGACGGTCTACGAGCAGTACTTC.

This clone was detected a few times. This could be a read error, since a much larger clone is one nucleotide away. The rearrangement uses TRBV6-1 and TRBJ2-3; a possible D gene is TRBD2 (6 bases). Per germline, CDR1 MNHNS and CDR2 SASEGT. The length of the CDR3 is 15 residues. CDR3 loop: CASSEFGTAKDAQYF. In DNA form, the CDR3 reads TGTGCCAGCAGTGAATTCGGGACTGCGAAAGATGCGCAGTATTTT.

This clone was picked up many times. The chain recombines TRBV6-1 with TRBJ1-6; D is ambiguous. The V and J ends lost 1 base and 0 bases respectively, with 10 bases between them. The germline V gene has CDR1 MNHNS and CDR2 SASEGT. CDR3 length: 17 amino acids. The CDR3 DNA follows: TGTGCCAGCAGTGAAGAATGGGGTCCCTCCTATAATTCACCCCTCCACTTT. Translated, it gives CASSEEWGPSYNSPLHF.

This chain links TRBV4-1 with TRBJ2-3, with unresolved D. V lost 1 base to trimming and J lost 8 bases, with 7 bases between them. Per germline, CDR1 MGHRA and CDR2 YSYEKL. The CDR3 contains 12 residues. In DNA, the CDR3 is TGCGCCAGCAGCCAAGTTGGCGGTACGCAGTATTTT. It yields the protein CASSQVGGTQYF.

As regards this clone: At one boundary the junction diverges from the germline segment, which might be a read error. The chain carries TRBV6-2 or TRBV6-3 and TRBJ2-2; possible D gene TRBD1, 6 bases. CDR1 is MNHEY, CDR2 SVGEGT, per germline. The CDR3 covers 15 residues. CDR3 loop: CASSSGTWDTGELFF. The DNA of the CDR3 is TGTGCCAGCAGTTCCGGGACATGGGACACTGGGGAGCTGTTTTTT.

This clone has at least ten counts. The rearrangement links TRBV6-2 or TRBV6-3 to TRBJ1-4; the match to TRBD1 covers 7 bases. The germline gives CDR1 MNHEY, CDR2 SVGEGT. Trimming removed 5 bases from V and 5 bases from J; junction bases left unmatched: 5. The CDR3 is 14 residues long. The CDR3 reads CASSQQGWNEKLFF. The CDR3 DNA reads as TGTGCCAGCAGTCAACAGGGGTGGAATGAAAAACTGTTTTTT.

A remark on this clone: A much larger clonotype is one base distant, so this may be a read error. Other nucleotide sequences in the sample specify the same CDR3. The rearrangement uses TRBV5-6 and TRBJ2-2, with D perhaps TRBD1 or TRBD2 (6 bases each). CDR3 size: 17 residues. V was shortened by 0 bases and J by 5 bases, with 17 bases between the two germline ends. From germline, CDR1 is SGHDT and CDR2 YYEEEE. The CDR3 protein is CASSLVLGGRETGELFF. In DNA form, the CDR3 reads TGTGCCAGCAGCTTGGTCTTGGGGGGCAGAGAAACCGGGGAGCTGTTTTTT.

On this clone: Possible read error: a much larger clone is one base away. The CDR3 carries no conserved terminal phenylalanine or tryptophan, so it likely arises from a read error. V gene TRBV9 combines with J gene TRBJ1-2; the D gene is possibly TRBD1 (5 bases). Germline values: CDR1 SGDLS, CDR2 YYNGEE. There are 15 residues in the CDR3. CDR3 DNA: TGTGTCAGCAGCGTAGGTTTGGCCGGGGCGGAAGGCTACACCTTA. Protein sequence: CVSSVGLAGAEGYTL.

The sample holds many counts of this clone. Other DNA sequences in the same sample also yield this CDR3. The chain has TRBV6-1 and TRBJ2-7; 12 bases fit TRBD1. Germline V lookup: CDR1 MNHNS, CDR2 SASEGT. The V segment lost 10 bases and the J segment 7 bases; nucleotides outside the gene matches: 14. This CDR3 contains 15 residues. The CDR3 DNA reads TGTGCCAACAAGGCCGGGACAGGGGGCAATTATGAGCAGTACTTC. Its protein product is CANKAGTGGNYEQYF.

This clone has only a few counts. Without the conserved terminal phenylalanine or tryptophan, this CDR3 likely stems from a read error. The gene calls are TRBV4-1 and TRBJ1-1, with 9 positions matching TRBD1. CDR3 length equals 17 residues. Germline V CDR1 and CDR2: MGHRA, YSYEKL. J was trimmed by 2 bases and V by 8 bases; bases with no gene match: 15. The CDR3 bases are TGCGCCAGCGGCTTCATAGGGACAGGGAGGTCCAACACTGAAGCTTTCTCT. As protein: CASGFIGTGRSNTEAFS.

This clone was counted at least ten times. The V call is TRBV2, the J call TRBJ1-2; 10 bases align to TRBD1. This CDR3 spans 14 amino acids. Germline lookup yields CDR1 SNHLY and CDR2 FYNNEI. V trimming: 6 bases; J trimming: 6 bases; junction bases outside the gene matches: 7. As DNA, the CDR3 is TGTGCCAGCAGAGCGACAGGGGGCGCCCATGGCTACACCTTC. It yields the protein CASRATGGAHGYTF.

At least ten counts were recorded for this clone. The chain uses TRBV20-1 and TRBJ2-7, with 8 bases aligning to TRBD1. Germline lookup yields CDR1 DFQATT and CDR2 SNEGSKA (reference sequence). The CDR3 consists of 14 residues. The V and J ends lost 6 bases and 4 bases, in that order; junction bases with no gene match: 11. The CDR3 is CSAERTGNVYEQYF. CDR3 sequence (DNA): TGCAGTGCCGAAAGGACAGGGAACGTGTACGAGCAGTACTTC.

This clone was found many times. V gene TRBV15 combines with J gene TRBJ2-3; D call uncertain. Between the trimmed V and J ends, which lost 7 bases and 0 bases, there was a span of 8 bases. Germline V gives CDR1 LNHNV, CDR2 YYDKDF (reference sequence). This CDR3 is built from 13 residues. The CDR3 here is CATNGLSTDTQYF. The CDR3, as DNA: TGTGCCACCAATGGGTTGAGCACAGATACGCAGTATTTT.